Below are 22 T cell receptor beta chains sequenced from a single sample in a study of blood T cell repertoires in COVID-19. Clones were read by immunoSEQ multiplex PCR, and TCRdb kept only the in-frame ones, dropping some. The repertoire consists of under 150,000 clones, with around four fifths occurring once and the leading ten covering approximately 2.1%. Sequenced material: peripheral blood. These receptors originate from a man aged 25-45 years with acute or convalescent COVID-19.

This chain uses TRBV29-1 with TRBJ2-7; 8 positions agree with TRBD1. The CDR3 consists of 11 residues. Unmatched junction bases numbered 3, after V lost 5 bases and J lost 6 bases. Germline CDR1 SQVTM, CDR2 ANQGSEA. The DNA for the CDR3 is TGCAGCGTTCTTGACAGGGGCGAGCAGTACGTC. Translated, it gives CSVLDRGEQYV.

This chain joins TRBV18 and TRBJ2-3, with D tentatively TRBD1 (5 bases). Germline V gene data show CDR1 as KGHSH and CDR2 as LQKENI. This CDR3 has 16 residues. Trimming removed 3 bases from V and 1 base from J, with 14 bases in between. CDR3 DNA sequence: TGTGCCAGCTCACCCTACGGCCCAGGGCGCACAGATACGCAGTATTTT. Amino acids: CASSPYGPGRTDTQYF.

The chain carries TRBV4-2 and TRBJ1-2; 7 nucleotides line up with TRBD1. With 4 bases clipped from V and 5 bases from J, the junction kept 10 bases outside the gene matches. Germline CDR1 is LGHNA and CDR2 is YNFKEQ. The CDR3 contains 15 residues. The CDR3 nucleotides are TGTGCCAGCAGCCGAGAGACCGGGACAGTTTATGGCTACACCTTC. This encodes CASSRETGTVYGYTF.

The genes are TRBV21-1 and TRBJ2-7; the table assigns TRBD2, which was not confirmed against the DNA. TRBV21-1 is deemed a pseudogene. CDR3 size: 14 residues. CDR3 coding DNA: TGTGCCAGCAGCCCCCCAAGTAAGACTAGTGAGCCGTACGTC. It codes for CASSPPSKTSEPYV.

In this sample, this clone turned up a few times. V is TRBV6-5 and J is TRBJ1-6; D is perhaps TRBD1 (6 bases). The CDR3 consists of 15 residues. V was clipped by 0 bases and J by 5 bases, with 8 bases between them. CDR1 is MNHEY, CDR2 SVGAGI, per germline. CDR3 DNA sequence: TGTGCCAGCAGTTACTCGGCAGGGGATAATTCACCCCTCCACTTT. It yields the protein CASSYSAGDNSPLHF.

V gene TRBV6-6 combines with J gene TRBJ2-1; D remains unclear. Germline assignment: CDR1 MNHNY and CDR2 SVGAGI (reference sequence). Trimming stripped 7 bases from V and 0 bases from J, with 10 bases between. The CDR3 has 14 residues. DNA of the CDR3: TGTGCCAGCACGCAGGCGAGCTCCTACAATGAGCAGTTCTTC. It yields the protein CASTQASSYNEQFF.

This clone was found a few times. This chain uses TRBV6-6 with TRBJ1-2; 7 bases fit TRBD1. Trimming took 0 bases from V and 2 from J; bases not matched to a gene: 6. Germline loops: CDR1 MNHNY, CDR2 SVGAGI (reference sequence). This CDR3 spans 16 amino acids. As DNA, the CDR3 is TGTGCCAGCAGTTACTCGGCAGGGGGTCTCAACTATGGCTACACCTTC. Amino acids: CASSYSAGGLNYGYTF.

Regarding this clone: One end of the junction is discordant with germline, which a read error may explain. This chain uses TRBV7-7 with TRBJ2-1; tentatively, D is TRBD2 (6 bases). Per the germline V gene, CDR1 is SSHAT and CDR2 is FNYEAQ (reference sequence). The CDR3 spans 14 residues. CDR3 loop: CASSLASGGGEQFF. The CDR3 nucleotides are TGTGCTAGCAGCTTAGCGAGCGGAGGAGGGGAGCAGTTCTTC.

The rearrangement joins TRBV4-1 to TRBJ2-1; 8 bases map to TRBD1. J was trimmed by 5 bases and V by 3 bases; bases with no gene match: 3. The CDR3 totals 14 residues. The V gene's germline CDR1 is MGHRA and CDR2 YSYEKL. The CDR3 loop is CASSHMTGDNEQFF. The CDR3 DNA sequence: TGCGCCAGCAGCCATATGACAGGGGACAATGAGCAGTTCTTC.

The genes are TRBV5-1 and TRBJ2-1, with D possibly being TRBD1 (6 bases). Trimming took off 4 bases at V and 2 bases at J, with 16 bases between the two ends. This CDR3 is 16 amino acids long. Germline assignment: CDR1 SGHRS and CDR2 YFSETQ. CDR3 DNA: TGCGCCAGCAGCCCCTGGGGGCACAGGGCCTACAATGAGCAGTTCTTC. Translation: CASSPWGHRAYNEQFF.

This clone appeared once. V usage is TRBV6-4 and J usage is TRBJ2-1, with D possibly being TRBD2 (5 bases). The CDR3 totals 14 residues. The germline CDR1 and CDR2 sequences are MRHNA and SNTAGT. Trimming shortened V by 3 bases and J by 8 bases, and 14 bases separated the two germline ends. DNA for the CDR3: TGTGCCAGCAGTGAGAGCGGCCCCGGGGATGAGCAGTTCTTC. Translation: CASSESGPGDEQFF.

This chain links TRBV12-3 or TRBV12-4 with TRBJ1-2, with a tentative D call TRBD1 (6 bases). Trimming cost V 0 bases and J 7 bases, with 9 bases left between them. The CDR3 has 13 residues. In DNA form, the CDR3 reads TGTGCCAGCAGTTTAGCAACAGGGTTTGGCTACACCTTC. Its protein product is CASSLATGFGYTF.

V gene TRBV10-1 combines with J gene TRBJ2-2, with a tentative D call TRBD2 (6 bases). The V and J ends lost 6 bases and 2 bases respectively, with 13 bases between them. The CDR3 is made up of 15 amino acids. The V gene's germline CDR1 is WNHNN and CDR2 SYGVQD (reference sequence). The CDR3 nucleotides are TGCGCCAGCAGCCTATTAGCGGTCAACACCGGGGAGCTGTTTTTT. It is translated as CASSLLAVNTGELFF.

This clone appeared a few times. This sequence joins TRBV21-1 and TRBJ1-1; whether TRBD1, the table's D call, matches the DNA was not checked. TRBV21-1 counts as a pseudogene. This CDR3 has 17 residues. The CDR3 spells CASSKADRAKSGTEAFF. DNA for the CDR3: TGTGCCAGCAGCAAAGCGGACAGGGCGAAGAGCGGGACTGAAGCTTTCTTT.

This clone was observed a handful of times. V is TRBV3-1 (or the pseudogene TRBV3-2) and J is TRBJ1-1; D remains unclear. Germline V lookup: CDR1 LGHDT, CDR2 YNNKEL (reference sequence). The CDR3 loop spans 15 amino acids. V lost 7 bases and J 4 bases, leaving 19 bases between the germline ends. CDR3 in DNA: TGTGCCAGCACCCCAAGCCCGGGTGGGAGCACTGAAGCTTTCTTT. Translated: CASTPSPGGSTEAFF.

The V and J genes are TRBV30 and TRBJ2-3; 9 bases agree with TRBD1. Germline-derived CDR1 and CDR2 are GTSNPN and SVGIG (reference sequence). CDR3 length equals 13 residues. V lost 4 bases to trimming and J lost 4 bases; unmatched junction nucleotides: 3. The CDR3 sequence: CAWKQGAADTQYF. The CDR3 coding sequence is TGTGCCTGGAAACAGGGGGCCGCAGATACGCAGTATTTT.

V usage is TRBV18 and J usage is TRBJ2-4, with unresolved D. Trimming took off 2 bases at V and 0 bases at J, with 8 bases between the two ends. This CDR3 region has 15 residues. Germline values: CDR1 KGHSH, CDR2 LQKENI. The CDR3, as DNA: TGTGCCAGCTCACCAGAGAATCTAGCCAAAAACATTCAGTACTTC. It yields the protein CASSPENLAKNIQYF. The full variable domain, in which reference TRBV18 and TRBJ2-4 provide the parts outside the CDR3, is NAGVMQNPRHLVRRRGQEARLRCSPMKGHSHVYWYRQLPEEGLKFMVYLQKENIIDESGMPKERFSAEFPKEGPSILRIQQVVRGDSAAYFCASSPENLAKNIQYFGAGTRLSVL.

This chain's CDR3 is CAWSARQETQYF. The CDR3 DNA follows: TGTGCCTGGAGTGCTAGACAAGAGACCCAGTACTTC. The chain combines TRBV30 with TRBJ2-5; D is uncertain. The CDR3 runs 12 residues. V lost 1 base to trimming and J lost 2 bases, with 5 bases between them. Germline V gene sequence: CDR1 GTSNPN, CDR2 SVGIG (reference sequence). Complete variable domain (other parts from reference TRBV30 and TRBJ2-5): SQTIHQWPATLVQPVGSPLSLECTVEGTSNPNLYWYRQAAGRGLQLLFYSVGIGQISSEVPQNLSASRPQDRQFILSSKKLLLSDSGFYLCAWSARQETQYFGPGTRLLVL.

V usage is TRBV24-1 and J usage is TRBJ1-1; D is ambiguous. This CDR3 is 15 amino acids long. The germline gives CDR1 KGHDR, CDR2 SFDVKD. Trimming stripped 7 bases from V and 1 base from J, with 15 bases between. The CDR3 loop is CATRVVPRGNTEAFF. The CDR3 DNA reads TGTGCCACCAGAGTGGTTCCTCGGGGGAACACTGAAGCTTTCTTT.

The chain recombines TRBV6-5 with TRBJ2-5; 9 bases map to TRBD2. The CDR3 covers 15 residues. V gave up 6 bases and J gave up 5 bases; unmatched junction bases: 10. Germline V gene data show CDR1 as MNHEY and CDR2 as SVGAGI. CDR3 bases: TGTGCCAGCAGCTTTGGAGAGCGGGAGGTGGAGACCCAGTACTTC. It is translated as CASSFGEREVETQYF.

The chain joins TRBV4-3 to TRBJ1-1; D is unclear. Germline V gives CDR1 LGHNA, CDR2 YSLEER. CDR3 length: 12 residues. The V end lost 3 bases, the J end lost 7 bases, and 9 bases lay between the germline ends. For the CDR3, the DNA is TGCGCCAGCAGCCATACGACTGGTGAAGCTTTCTTT. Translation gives CASSHTTGEAFF.

The CDR3 coding sequence is TGCGCCAGCACCAGGGGGCTCCCCTCCTACGAGCAGTACTTC. Protein product: CASTRGLPSYEQYF. The rearrangement uses TRBV23-1 and TRBJ2-7; 8 nucleotides match TRBD1. TRBV23-1 is annotated as an ORF whose role is uncertain. With 7 bases clipped from V and 0 bases from J, the junction kept 5 bases outside the gene matches. This CDR3 region has 14 residues.